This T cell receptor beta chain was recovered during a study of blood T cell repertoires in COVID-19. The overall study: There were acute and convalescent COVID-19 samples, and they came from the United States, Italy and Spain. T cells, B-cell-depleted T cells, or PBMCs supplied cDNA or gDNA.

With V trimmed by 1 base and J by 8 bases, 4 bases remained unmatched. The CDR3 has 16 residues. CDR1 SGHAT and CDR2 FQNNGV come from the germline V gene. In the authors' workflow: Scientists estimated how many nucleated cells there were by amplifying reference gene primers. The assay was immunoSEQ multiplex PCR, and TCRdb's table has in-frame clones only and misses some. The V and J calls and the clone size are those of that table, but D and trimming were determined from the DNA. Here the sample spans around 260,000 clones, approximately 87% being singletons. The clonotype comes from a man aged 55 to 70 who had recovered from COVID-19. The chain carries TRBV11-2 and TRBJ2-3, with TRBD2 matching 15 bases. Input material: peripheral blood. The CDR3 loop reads CASSLGGTSGGSTQYF. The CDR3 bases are TGTGCCAGCAGCTTAGGAGGGACTAGCGGGGGGAGTACGCAGTATTTT.